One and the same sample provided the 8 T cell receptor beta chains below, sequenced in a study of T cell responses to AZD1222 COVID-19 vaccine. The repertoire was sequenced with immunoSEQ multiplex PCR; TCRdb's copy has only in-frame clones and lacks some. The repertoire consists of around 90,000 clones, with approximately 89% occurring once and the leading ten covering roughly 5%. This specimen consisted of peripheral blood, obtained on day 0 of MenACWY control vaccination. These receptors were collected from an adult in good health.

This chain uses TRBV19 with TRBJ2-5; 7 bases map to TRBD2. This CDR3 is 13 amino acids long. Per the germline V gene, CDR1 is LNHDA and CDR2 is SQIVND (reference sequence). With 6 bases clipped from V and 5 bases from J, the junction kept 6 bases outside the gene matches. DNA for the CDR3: TGTGCCAGTAGCAACGGACTAGTGGAGACCCAGTACTTC. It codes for CASSNGLVETQYF.

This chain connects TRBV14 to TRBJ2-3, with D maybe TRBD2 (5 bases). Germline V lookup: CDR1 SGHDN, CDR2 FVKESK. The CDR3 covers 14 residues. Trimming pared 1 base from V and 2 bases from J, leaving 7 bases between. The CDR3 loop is CASSQAGITDTQYF. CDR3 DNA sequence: TGTGCCAGCAGCCAAGCCGGGATCACAGATACGCAGTATTTT.

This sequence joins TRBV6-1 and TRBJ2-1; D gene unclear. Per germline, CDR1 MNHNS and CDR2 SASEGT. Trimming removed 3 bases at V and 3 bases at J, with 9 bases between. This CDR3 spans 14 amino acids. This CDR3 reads CASSDKLIYNEQFF. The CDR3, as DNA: TGTGCCAGCAGTGACAAGCTTATCTACAATGAGCAGTTCTTC.

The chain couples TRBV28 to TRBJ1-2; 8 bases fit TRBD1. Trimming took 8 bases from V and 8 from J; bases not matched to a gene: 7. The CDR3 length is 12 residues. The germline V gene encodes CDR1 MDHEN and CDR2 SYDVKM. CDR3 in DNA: TGTGCCAGCCGTCAGGGGGCGAAAGGCTACACCTTC. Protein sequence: CASRQGAKGYTF.

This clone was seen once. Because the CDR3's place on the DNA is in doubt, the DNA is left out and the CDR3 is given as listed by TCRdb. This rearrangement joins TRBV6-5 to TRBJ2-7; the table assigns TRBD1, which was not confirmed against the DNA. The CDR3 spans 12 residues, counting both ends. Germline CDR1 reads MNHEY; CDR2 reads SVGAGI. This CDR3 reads CASSFGQGTLYF.

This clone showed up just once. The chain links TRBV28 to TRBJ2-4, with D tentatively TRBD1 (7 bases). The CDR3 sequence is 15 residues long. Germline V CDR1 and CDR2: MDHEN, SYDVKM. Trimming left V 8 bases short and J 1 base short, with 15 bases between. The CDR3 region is CASAQGGSAKNIQYF. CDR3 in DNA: TGTGCCAGCGCCCAGGGGGGTTCGGCCAAAAACATTCAGTACTTC.

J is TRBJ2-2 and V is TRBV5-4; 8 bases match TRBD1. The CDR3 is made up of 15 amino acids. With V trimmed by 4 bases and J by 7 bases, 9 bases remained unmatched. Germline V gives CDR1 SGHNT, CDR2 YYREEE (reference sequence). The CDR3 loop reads CASSVDRVGVGELFF. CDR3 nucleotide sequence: TGTGCCAGCAGCGTGGACAGGGTCGGTGTCGGGGAGCTGTTTTTT.

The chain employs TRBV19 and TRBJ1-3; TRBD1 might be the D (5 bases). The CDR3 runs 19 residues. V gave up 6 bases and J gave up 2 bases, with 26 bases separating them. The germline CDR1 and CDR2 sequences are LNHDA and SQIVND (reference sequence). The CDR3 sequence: CASSRGPIKTSRAGNTIYF. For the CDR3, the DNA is TGTGCCAGTAGCCGGGGACCGATTAAAACCTCCCGAGCTGGAAACACCATATATTTT.